One T cell receptor (beta chain) is described in this entry. Its antigen is still unknown. A multiplex PCR was run with 60 Vbeta primers and 13 Jbeta primers. In the source study's methods: An analysis performed later counted about 80 million unique TCR beta chains (approximately 11 million of them shared). The repertoire was sequenced with immunoSEQ multiplex PCR; TCRdb's copy has only in-frame clones and lacks some. V and J calls and clone size are those listed in that table; D and trimming were worked out from the DNA. The data hold around 170,000 clones, with roughly 80% observed a single time. These data belong to a study of cytomegalovirus exposure and HLA in healthy donors. Study observations and caveats: Within the data, a cluster of highly shared sequence variants was likely a sequencing artifact.

Source material: PBMCs. This TCR came from a man between 35 and 55 years old in good health and CMV-seronegative.

CDR3 in DNA: TGTGCCAGCAGTTTATCACTCGACCAAGAGACCCAGTACTTC. Its translation is CASSLSLDQETQYF. The V gene is TRBV27, the J gene TRBJ2-5, with D unresolved. This CDR3 spans 14 amino acids. CDR1 is MNHEY, CDR2 SMNVEV, per germline (reference sequence). Trimming took 0 bases from V and 0 from J, leaving 5 bases between them.